The 28 T cell receptor beta chains given below trace back to one sample, sequenced in a study of blood T cell repertoires in COVID-19. The protocol was immunoSEQ multiplex PCR, while the TCRdb copy is restricted to in-frame clones and leaves out a portion. The data hold approximately 160,000 clones, with around four fifths observed a single time. Sequencing was performed on PBMCs or T cells enriched from blood (not recorded which). Receptor source: a woman in her forties or fifties in a cohort exposed to, infected with or recovered from COVID-19 (not recorded which).

V is TRBV5-1 and J is TRBJ2-5; D gene uncertain. The germline gives CDR1 SGHRS, CDR2 YFSETQ. The length of the CDR3 is 15 residues. The germline V and J ends were trimmed by 2 bases and 5 bases, with 16 bases remaining between them. The DNA of the CDR3 is TGCGCCAGCAGCTTTGACGCCGGGTTTGAGGAGACCCAGTACTTC. It codes for CASSFDAGFEETQYF.

V usage is TRBV24-1 and J usage is TRBJ2-3; D possibly corresponds to TRBD2 (7 bases). The V end lost 4 bases, the J end lost 3 bases, and 25 bases lay between the germline ends. Germline-derived CDR1 and CDR2 are KGHDR and SFDVKD. The CDR3 sequence is 19 residues long. CDR3 residues: CATSDPRTIPGGRTDTQYF. The CDR3 DNA reads TGTGCCACCAGTGACCCCAGGACTATACCGGGGGGCCGGACAGATACGCAGTATTTT.

This clone was recorded a few times. The chain combines TRBV2 with TRBJ1-2; D is ambiguous. Trimming stripped 8 bases from V and 0 bases from J, with 22 bases between. Germline CDR1 reads SNHLY; CDR2 reads FYNNEI. The CDR3 consists of 17 residues. This CDR3 is CASLGRTDLLSNYGYTF. The CDR3 DNA reads TGTGCCAGCCTAGGTCGGACGGACTTACTTTCTAACTATGGCTACACCTTC.

This clone has just one count. The chain combines TRBV2 with TRBJ2-5; 7 bases are shared with TRBD1. Germline trimming cut 3 bases from V and 5 bases from J; bases unmatched to any gene: 12. The CDR3 extends over 16 amino acids. The germline gives CDR1 SNHLY, CDR2 FYNNEI. In nucleotides, the CDR3 is TGTGCCAGCAGTGATGTTGGTAAGGGGGCCCAGGAGACCCAGTACTTC. This translates into CASSDVGKGAQETQYF.

The J gene is TRBJ1-5, the V gene TRBV6-5; 8 nucleotides agree with TRBD1. Germline lookup yields CDR1 MNHEY and CDR2 SVGAGI. V lost 7 bases and J lost 8; bases outside the gene matches: 10. CDR3 length equals 14 residues. CDR3 sequence: CASTSDREVKPQHF. The CDR3 nucleotides are TGTGCCAGCACCTCGGACAGGGAAGTTAAGCCCCAGCATTTT.

The V gene is TRBV7-8, the J gene TRBJ1-3; no definite D call. Between the trimmed V and J ends, which lost 2 bases and 1 base, there was a span of 12 bases. Germline V gene lookup returns CDR1 SGHVS and CDR2 FQNEAQ. This CDR3 is built from 16 residues. Here the CDR3 reads CASSLLGRLSGNTIYF. The DNA of the CDR3 is TGTGCCAGCAGCTTACTTGGGCGCTTGTCTGGAAACACCATATATTTT.

The V and J genes are TRBV29-1 and TRBJ1-1; unclear D gene. CDR3 length equals 14 residues. V lost 6 bases to trimming and J lost 0 bases, with 14 bases between them. CDR1 and CDR2 from the germline V gene are SQVTM and ANQGSEA. CDR3 sequence reads: CSVGSRRMNTEAFF. The CDR3 DNA reads TGCAGCGTGGGGAGTAGGCGCATGAACACTGAAGCTTTCTTT.

This clone appeared once. The chain couples TRBV6-5 to TRBJ2-7, with D perhaps TRBD1 (6 bases). The CDR3 is 16 amino acids. V gave up 2 bases and J gave up 2 bases, with 16 bases separating them. Germline values: CDR1 MNHEY, CDR2 SVGAGI. The CDR3 nucleotides are TGTGCCAGCAGTTACCCTACGGGACACCTCACCTACGAGCAGTACTTC. This encodes CASSYPTGHLTYEQYF.

This rearrangement joins TRBV6-5 to TRBJ2-1; TRBD2 matches 8 bases. Per germline, CDR1 MNHEY and CDR2 SVGAGI. The CDR3 contains 15 residues. J lost 10 bases, V lost 0 bases, and 8 bases had no gene match. CDR3 nucleotide sequence: TGTGCCAGCAGTTACTCGACGGGGGGGGAAACGGAGCAGTTCTTC. Protein sequence: CASSYSTGGETEQFF.

This chain connects TRBV7-3 to TRBJ2-3, with 11 bases lining up with TRBD2. The ends lost 0 bases at V and 3 bases at J; junction bases unmatched: 17. The CDR3 covers 21 residues. Germline V gene lookup returns CDR1 SGHTA and CDR2 FQGTGA. CDR3 loop: CASSLTGRLAGGFVGTDTQYF. The CDR3 DNA follows: TGTGCCAGCAGCTTAACCGGCCGGCTAGCGGGAGGCTTCGTGGGGACAGATACGCAGTATTTT.

The chain recombines TRBV3-1 (or the pseudogene TRBV3-2) with TRBJ1-1; 8 bases match TRBD1. The CDR3 contains 14 residues. V lost 5 bases to trimming and J lost 4 bases; unmatched junction nucleotides: 6. Per germline, CDR1 LGHDT and CDR2 YNNKEL (reference sequence). DNA of the CDR3: TGTGCCAGCAGCATAGACAGGGGAGGCACTGAAGCTTTCTTT. Residues: CASSIDRGGTEAFF.

This chain links TRBV7-2 with TRBJ2-2; 13 bases are shared with TRBD2. The germline V gene encodes CDR1 SGHTA and CDR2 FQGNSA. The CDR3 length is 17 residues. V was pared by 5 bases and J by 4 bases, with 7 bases of the junction left unmatched. The CDR3 DNA sequence: TGTGCCAGCAGCCAGGGACTAGCGGGGTATAGCACCGGGGAGCTGTTTTTT. The encoded protein is CASSQGLAGYSTGELFF.

The chain recombines TRBV9 with TRBJ1-2; weak D call: TRBD1 (6 bases). V shed 6 bases and J shed 4 bases, with 13 bases lying between them. Germline V gene data show CDR1 as SGDLS and CDR2 as YYNGEE. The CDR3 sequence is 13 residues long. The CDR3 here is CASNPGEGYGYTF. CDR3 bases: TGTGCCAGCAACCCAGGGGAGGGCTATGGCTACACCTTC.

The genes are TRBV29-1 and TRBJ1-1; 8 bases are a match to TRBD1. The junction had 2 bases not matched to a gene; V was cut back by 5 bases and J by 0 bases. This CDR3 is 13 amino acids long. Germline V gene data show CDR1 as SQVTM and CDR2 as ANQGSEA. The DNA for the CDR3 is TGCAGCGTTCGACAGGGGATGAACACTGAAGCTTTCTTT. Protein product: CSVRQGMNTEAFF.

This chain uses TRBV29-1 with TRBJ1-1; 10 bases fit TRBD1. The V segment lost 3 bases and the J segment 7 bases; nucleotides outside the gene matches: 5. The length of the CDR3 is 13 residues. The germline V gene encodes CDR1 SQVTM and CDR2 ANQGSEA. This chain's CDR3 is CSVEATGGVEAFF. CDR3 in DNA: TGCAGCGTTGAGGCGACAGGGGGCGTTGAAGCTTTCTTT.

The rearrangement joins TRBV10-3 to TRBJ1-5; D perhaps matches TRBD1 (5 bases). Germline V gene sequence: CDR1 ENHRY, CDR2 SYGVKD. The CDR3 totals 15 residues. Trimming cost V 6 bases and J 2 bases, with 14 bases left between them. CDR3 loop: CAISDGGKGNQPQHF. The DNA for the CDR3 is TGTGCCATCAGCGACGGGGGGAAGGGCAATCAGCCCCAGCATTTT.

The V gene is TRBV27, the J gene TRBJ1-6; D is ambiguous. V was pared by 2 bases and J by 6 bases, with 14 bases between. Germline CDR1 MNHEY, CDR2 SMNVEV (reference sequence). The CDR3 sequence is 16 residues long. CDR3 residues: CASSLGGSPTNSPLHF. The CDR3 DNA sequence: TGTGCCAGCAGTTTAGGAGGCAGCCCCACTAATTCACCCCTCCACTTT.

CDR3 amino acids: CASSLGGRGPNTGELFF. The CDR3 DNA reads TGTGCCAGCAGCTTAGGAGGAAGGGGGCCAAACACCGGGGAGCTGTTTTTT. J is TRBJ2-2 and V is TRBV13, with 7 bases fitting TRBD1. J was trimmed by 2 bases and V by 0 bases; bases with no gene match: 6. The germline gives CDR1 PRHDT, CDR2 FYEKMQ (reference sequence). The CDR3 consists of 17 residues.

The V and J genes are TRBV13 and TRBJ1-1; maybe TRBD1 (5 bases). This CDR3 region has 15 residues. Looked up from germline, CDR1 is PRHDT and CDR2 is FYEKMQ (reference sequence). The ends were cut back, 5 bases at V and 4 bases at J, with 17 bases in the middle. The CDR3 spells CASSRISQGGTEAFF. Written as DNA, the CDR3 is TGTGCCAGCAGCCGAATATCCCAGGGCGGCACTGAAGCTTTCTTT.

The chain links TRBV30 to TRBJ2-1; D ambiguous. CDR1 is GTSNPN and CDR2 is SVGIG in the germline V gene (reference sequence). V was trimmed by 3 bases and J by 8 bases, leaving 8 bases between them. This CDR3 is built from 11 residues. The CDR3 protein is CAWRSQYEQFF. In nucleotides, the CDR3 is TGTGCCTGGAGGTCCCAATATGAGCAGTTCTTC.

The chain is built from TRBV29-1 and TRBJ1-1; D call uncertain. With 3 bases removed from V and 1 base from J, the gap between germline ends came to 9 bases. The CDR3 runs to 13 residues. The V gene's germline CDR1 is SQVTM and CDR2 ANQGSEA. The CDR3 reads CSVDRPGNTEAFF. CDR3 DNA sequence: TGCAGCGTTGATAGGCCGGGGAACACTGAAGCTTTCTTT.

The CDR3 sequence: CATSRRTGSGADTQYF. CDR3 nucleotide sequence: TGTGCCACCAGCAGACGGACAGGGAGCGGCGCAGATACGCAGTATTTT. V usage is TRBV15 and J usage is TRBJ2-3; 8 bases agree with TRBD1. The length of the CDR3 is 16 residues. The germline V gene has CDR1 LNHNV and CDR2 YYDKDF (reference sequence). V was pared by 2 bases and J by 4 bases, with 8 bases of the junction left unmatched.

This chain links TRBV28 with TRBJ2-2, with 8 positions matching TRBD2. V gave up 7 bases and J gave up 6 bases; unmatched junction bases: 13. CDR3 length: 16 residues. Germline V CDR1 and CDR2: MDHEN, SYDVKM. The CDR3 is CASTHPGTSSAGELFF. The CDR3 region has the DNA TGTGCCAGCACCCATCCCGGGACTAGTTCCGCCGGGGAGCTGTTTTTT.

This chain links TRBV5-1 with TRBJ1-3, with D unclear. CDR3 length: 13 amino acids. CDR1 and CDR2 (germline): SGHRS, YFSETQ. The ends were cut back, 3 bases at V and 4 bases at J, with 8 bases in the middle. CDR3 sequence reads: CASSSESGNTIYF. The CDR3 DNA is TGCGCCAGCAGCTCCGAGTCCGGAAACACCATATATTTT.

V usage is TRBV11-2 and J usage is TRBJ2-5; 11 bases match TRBD2. CDR1 is SGHAT and CDR2 is FQNNGV in the germline V gene. Germline trimming cut 5 bases from V and 2 bases from J; bases unmatched to any gene: 7. CDR3 length: 16 residues. CDR3: CASSPLAGGPQETQYF. DNA of the CDR3: TGTGCCAGCAGCCCGCTAGCGGGGGGACCTCAAGAGACCCAGTACTTC. Based on the CDR3 plus reference TRBV11-2 and TRBJ2-5, the full variable domain is EAGVAQSPRYKIIEKRQSVAFWCNPISGHATLYWYQQILGQGPKLLIQFQNNGVVDDSQLPKDRFSAERLKGVDSTLKIQPAKLEDSAVYLCASSPLAGGPQETQYFGPGTRLLVL.

The chain uses TRBV7-2 and TRBJ1-1; 8 nucleotides match TRBD1. This CDR3 has 13 amino acids. Germline V lookup: CDR1 SGHTA, CDR2 FQGNSA. J gave up 6 bases and V 6 bases, and 6 bases lay outside the gene matches. This chain's CDR3 is CASSRIRGPEAFF. Here the CDR3 DNA reads TGTGCCAGCAGTCGAATCAGGGGGCCTGAAGCTTTCTTT.

The chain employs TRBV18 and TRBJ2-2, with a tentative D call TRBD1 (5 bases). The CDR3 loop spans 13 amino acids. Germline V gene lookup returns CDR1 KGHSH and CDR2 LQKENI. Trimming pared 6 bases from V and 7 bases from J, leaving 12 bases between. The CDR3, as DNA: TGTGCCAGCTCCCCCCAACAGGACGGGGAGCTGTTTTTT. Residues: CASSPQQDGELFF.

The chain employs TRBV12-3 or TRBV12-4 and TRBJ2-1, with D possibly TRBD2 on 5 matching bases. This CDR3 contains 12 residues. Trimming pared 6 bases from V and 10 bases from J, leaving 13 bases between. The CDR3 region is CASSSMEVEQFF. In DNA form, the CDR3 reads TGTGCCAGCAGCTCGATGGAGGTAGAGCAGTTCTTC.